A selection of T cell receptor beta chains follows, all from one sample in a study of T cell responses to AZD1222 COVID-19 vaccine. The method was immunoSEQ multiplex PCR; TCRdb's version includes in-frame clones alone and lacks a portion of them. Of 90,000 to 130,000 clones listed, approximately 89% are singletons. This material consisted of peripheral blood, taken on day 0 of MenACWY control vaccination. The receptors come from an adult in good health. CDR3s include the opening cysteine and the closing phenylalanine or tryptophan. D genes are given only for firm matches. Clone size is given for some rows only: seen once, a few or many times, or a class if the clone is expanded.

V	size	D	J	DNA	CDR3
TRBV7-2	NA	NA	TRBJ1-6	TGTGCCAGCAGCTCTCCCGGGACTCGAAATTCACCCCTCCACTTT	CASSSPGTRNSPLHF
TRBV7-9	NA	TRBD1	TRBJ1-1	TGTGCCAGCACCAGGGGGCGGGGCGGCGGAGGGACTGAAGCTTTCTTT	CASTRGRGGGGTEAFF
TRBV18	NA	TRBD1	TRBJ1-5	TGTGCCAGCTCACCTACAGGGGGCAATCAGCCCCAGCATTTT	CASSPTGGNQPQHF
TRBV6-6	NA	NA	TRBJ1-5	TGTGCCAGCAGTCGGGACACCAATCAGCCCCAGCATTTT	CASSRDTNQPQHF
TRBV5-6	NA	TRBD1	TRBJ1-5	TGTGCCAGCAGCGACAGGGGGCGGCAGCCCCAGCATTTT	CASSDRGRQPQHF
TRBV27	many	NA	TRBJ1-5	TGTGCCAGCAGTTGGTCCCAGGGCGGGCAGCCCCAGCATTTT	CASSWSQGGQPQHF
TRBV19	NA	NA	TRBJ1-2	TGTGCCAGTAGTTCCTCGACAAAAACCTATGGCTACACCTTC	CASSSSTKTYGYTF
TRBV2	NA	NA	TRBJ1-1	TGTGCCAGCACTTGGCAGGCAGGGAACACTGAAGCTTTCTTT	CASTWQAGNTEAFF
TRBV7-2	NA	TRBD2	TRBJ2-7	TGTGCCAGCAGCCTAGCGGGGGATAGCTCCTACGAGCAGTACTTC	CASSLAGDSSYEQYF
TRBV28	NA	NA	TRBJ1-2	TGTGCCAGCAGCGGTGCACCCACCCCAGCTAACTATGGCTACACCTTC	CASSGAPTPANYGYTF
TRBV18	NA	NA	TRBJ2-1	TGTGCCAGCTCACCACCCGTCCACTCCTACAATGAGCAGTTCTTC	CASSPPVHSYNEQFF
TRBV3-1/TRBV3-2	NA	NA	TRBJ2-7	TGTGCCAGCAGTGGCCTAGGGGGATACGAGCAGTACTTC	CASSGLGGYEQYF
TRBV28	NA	NA	TRBJ2-7	TGTGCCAGCAGCAAAGGGAGCTCCTACGAGCAGTACTTC	CASSKGSSYEQYF
TRBV2	NA	TRBD2	TRBJ2-1	TGTGCCAGCAGAGAGACTAGCGGGGGGGCCAATGAGCAGTTCTTC	CASRETSGGANEQFF
TRBV28	NA	TRBD1	TRBJ1-2	TGTGCCAGCAGGGTAACAGGGGGTCGGGGTGGCTACACCTTC	CASRVTGGRGGYTF
TRBV2	few	NA	TRBJ1-2	TGTGCCAGCAGAGGCTACACCTTC	CASRGYTF
TRBV15	NA	TRBD1	TRBJ1-2	TGTGCCTCTCGCCCTACAGGGGCAATGAACTATGGCTACACCTTC	CASRPTGAMNYGYTF
TRBV7-3	NA	NA	TRBJ2-2	TGTGCCAGCAGCTTACAAGCGCCGAACACCGGGGAGCTGTTTTTT	CASSLQAPNTGELFF
TRBV27	once	NA	TRBJ2-2	TGTGCCAGCAGCTCGACAGGACCGTGGGCGGCCGGGGAGCTGTTTTTT	CASSSTGPWAAGELFF
TRBV7-2	NA	TRBD1	TRBJ1-5	TGTGCCAGCAGCCGGGACAGGGGAAATTGGAATCAGCCCCAGCATTTT	CASSRDRGNWNQPQHF
TRBV30	NA	TRBD1	TRBJ1-5	TGTGCCTGGAGTTTGGGCCAGGGGGGCCAGCCCCAGCATTTT	CAWSLGQGGQPQHF
TRBV9	NA	NA	TRBJ1-1	TGTGCCAGCAGCGTAGGGTCCGATTTGGGACCTGAAGCTTTCTTT	CASSVGSDLGPEAFF
TRBV28	once	NA	TRBJ1-4	TGTGCCAGCAGTCTAGAAACAGGGCGGACTAATGAAAAACTGTTTTTT	CASSLETGRTNEKLFF
TRBV5-1	few	NA	TRBJ1-1	TGCGCCAGCAGCCCGGGACTGAACACTGAAGCTTTCTTT	CASSPGLNTEAFF
TRBV7-9	NA	NA	TRBJ1-4	TGTGCCAGCAGCTTAGGGGGCGAAAAACTGTTTTTT	CASSLGGEKLFF
TRBV15	NA	TRBD1	TRBJ2-1	TGTGCCACCAGCAGCCAACAGGGGGCTGGCTACAATGAGCAGTTCTTC	CATSSQQGAGYNEQFF
TRBV12-5	NA	NA	TRBJ1-6	TGTGCTAGTGGTTTGGAACAGGGAGGCGCTTCACCCCTCCACTTT	CASGLEQGGASPLHF
TRBV16	NA	TRBD1	TRBJ1-2	TGTGCCAGCAGCTGGGACAGGGGGGACTATGGCTACACCTTC	CASSWDRGDYGYTF
TRBV9	NA	NA	TRBJ1-4	TGTGCCAGCAGCGTAAGTACGGGAGGAAAACTGTTTTTT	CASSVSTGGKLFF
TRBV7-2	NA	NA	TRBJ2-7	TGTGCCAGCAGCTTAAGGTTCTCCTACGAGCAGTACTTC	CASSLRFSYEQYF
TRBV6-5	once	TRBD1	TRBJ1-2	TGTGCCAGCAGCCGAAGTGGACAGGGATCCTATGGCTACACCTTC	CASSRSGQGSYGYTF
TRBV28	NA	TRBD1	TRBJ1-3	TGTGCCAGCAGTCTAGTGTCCTGGGACAGCTCCGGAAACACCATATATTTT	CASSLVSWDSSGNTIYF
TRBV9	once	NA	TRBJ1-6	TGTGCCAGCAGCGTTTACGGGGGGCCGGATAATTCACCCCTCCACTTT	CASSVYGGPDNSPLHF